This TCR beta chain was identified in a study of T cells in Graves' hyperthyroidism and ophthalmopathy. J lost 1 base, V lost 1 base, and 7 bases had no gene match. This CDR3 spans 17 amino acids. RNA transcripts served as the template for amplifying TCR beta CDR3 regions. TCR CDR3 regions were first amplified by RT-PCR with HTBI primers. Via MiXCR, TCRdb re-called the multiplex PCR reads, giving one row per CDR3 protein. The repertoire holds 340,000 or so distinct CDR3 sequences, with 15% to 20% as singletons. Hyperthyroidism of Graves' type that showed no ophthalmopathy progression within 18 months was stable.

The sequence was obtained from a woman in her 50s with Graves' hyperthyroidism. Sequenced: blood. The chain recombines TRBV12-3 or TRBV12-4 with TRBJ2-1, with 7 bases aligning to TRBD1. The CDR3 DNA sequence: TGTGCCAGCAGTTTAGAGGGGGCTATAGGTTCCTACAATGAGCAGTTCTTC. Amino acid sequence: CASSLEGAIGSYNEQFF.